This T cell receptor (beta chain) emerged from a study of blood T cells in healthy people across ages. Overall study results and limits: Diversity of TCR beta per million T cells declined in a roughly linear way with age. PBMCs went unsorted, and a conclusive naive versus antigen-experienced comparison was therefore prevented.

In germline, CDR1 is LNHNV, CDR2 YYDKDF (reference sequence). CDR3 length: 12 residues. With 4 bases removed from V and 11 bases from J, the gap between germline ends came to 14 bases. This clonotype is a singleton in its sample. What it binds is not known. A second PCR of roughly 6 to 12 cycles used a sample-barcoded 5' primer and a J-beta primer mix. Each cDNA molecule was tagged by a template-switch adaptor that had 12 random nucleotides. TCRdb redid the calling of the 5' RACE reads with MiXCR, one entry per CDR3 protein. The table includes some 670,000 distinct CDR3 sequences, more than 45% detected once. Per sample, a minimum of 6.5 million PBMCs were isolated.

This TCR was recovered from a woman at least 80 years old in good health. The sample comprised blood. The chain employs TRBV15 and TRBJ1-2; no reliable D call. CDR3 sequence: CATSMADAPYTF. The CDR3 DNA reads as TGTGCCACCAGCATGGCAGACGCCCCGTACACCTTC.